Shown below are 2 T cell receptor beta chains from a single sample sequenced in a study of blood T cell repertoires in COVID-19. Measured with immunoSEQ multiplex PCR; TCRdb has only the in-frame clones, and not every one. The sample holds roughly 260,000 clones; around 90% are singletons and the top ten take 2.6%. Specimen: peripheral blood. Receptor source: a person under 35 with COVID-19, enrolled during active disease.

V gene TRBV6-4 combines with J gene TRBJ2-2; 10 bases map to TRBD2. Losses at the gene ends were 11 bases for V and 1 base for J; bases not matched to a gene: 22. CDR3 size: 20 residues. Germline assignment: CDR1 MRHNA and CDR2 SNTAGT. CDR3 in amino acids: CAGIFSLSGRALWNTGELFF. In DNA, the CDR3 is TGTGCCGGCATCTTTAGTCTCAGCGGGAGGGCCTTATGGAACACCGGGGAGCTGTTTTTT.

This chain links TRBV6-6 with TRBJ2-7; D uncertain. Per the germline V gene, CDR1 is MNHNY and CDR2 is SVGAGI (reference sequence). Deletions cut 2 bases from V and 0 bases from J, with 8 bases between. The CDR3 is made up of 14 amino acids. In nucleotides, the CDR3 is TGTGCCAGCAGTTACCGGGTACTCTCCTACGAGCAGTACTTC. It encodes CASSYRVLSYEQYF.